Listed here is a single TCR beta chain. Its antigen is as yet unknown. These data come from a study of blood T cells in healthy people across ages. Whole-study results and caveats: With naive T cell percentage, TCR beta diversity showed a strong correlation.

A sample-barcoded 5' primer and a J-beta primer mix were used in a second PCR of roughly 6 to 11 cycles. Each cDNA was tagged by a template-switch adaptor containing 12 random nucleotides. TCRdb re-analysed the 5' RACE reads in MiXCR, keeping a single row per CDR3 protein. The sample has 780,000 or so distinct CDR3 sequences, roughly 25% seen once. Unmatched junction bases numbered 3, after V lost 6 bases and J lost 2 bases. Germline V gene lookup returns CDR1 SNHLY and CDR2 FYNNEI. The CDR3 loop spans 13 amino acids. The same data also contributed to another study, on T cells of mothers and their children. That work adds: cDNA was made from all extracted RNA, roughly 1.4 ug per 15 ul. Second-PCR amplification with M1S added sample barcodes and 2-4 random nucleotides.

This clonotype originated in a boy younger than 18 in good health. The chain combines TRBV2 with TRBJ1-2, with TRBD1 matching 7 bases. Sequenced sample: blood. DNA of the CDR3: TGTGCCAGCAGGGACAGGACGAACTATGGCTACACCTTC. As protein: CASRDRTNYGYTF.